The TCR beta chain under discussion was sequenced for a study of blood T cell repertoires in COVID-19. As for the study in general: Material from acute and convalescent COVID-19 was sourced from the United States, Italy and Spain. In each case, the material was cDNA or gDNA derived from T cells, B-cell-depleted T cells, or PBMCs.

TCRdb keeps only in-frame clones here, not all; method: immunoSEQ multiplex PCR. This sample carries roughly 290,000 clones, 86% of them seen once, and the ten largest clones take approximately 2.2%. CDR3 length equals 15 residues. The V gene end was trimmed by 1 base and the J gene end by 4 bases; junction bases not matched to a gene: 2. Germline loops: CDR1 SEHNR, CDR2 FQNEAQ (reference sequence). The specimen was peripheral blood. V gene TRBV7-9 combines with J gene TRBJ2-7, with 12 positions matching TRBD2. The TCR was taken from a woman under 40 who had recovered from COVID-19. The CDR3 spells CASSLGTSGTYEQYF. The CDR3 DNA sequence: TGTGCCAGCAGCTTAGGGACTAGCGGGACTTACGAGCAGTACTTC.